A single sample is the source of the 28 T cell receptor beta chains below, sequenced in a study of blood T cell repertoires in COVID-19. Data came from immunoSEQ multiplex PCR; TCRdb stores just in-frame clones and leaves some out. Of under 130,000 clones in the sample, about 90% were seen once. The sequenced sample was peripheral blood. These receptors all stem from an older woman with acute or convalescent COVID-19.

The rearrangement links TRBV5-1 to TRBJ1-2, with 7 bases identical to TRBD1. Germline CDR1 SGHRS, CDR2 YFSETQ. With 0 bases clipped from V and 4 bases from J, the junction kept 3 bases outside the gene matches. The CDR3 length is 14 residues. For the CDR3, the DNA is TGCGCCAGCAGCTTGGGACAGGGCCCCTATGGCTACACCTTC. Its protein product is CASSLGQGPYGYTF.

This chain joins TRBV10-3 and TRBJ1-3, with 9 positions matching TRBD1. V lost 6 bases to trimming and J lost 4 bases; unmatched junction nucleotides: 4. The CDR3 has 14 amino acids. Per germline, CDR1 ENHRY and CDR2 SYGVKD. The CDR3 DNA sequence: TGTGCCATCAGGGGGACAGGGAGCGGAAACACCATATATTTT. It specifies CAIRGTGSGNTIYF.

The V and J genes are TRBV12-3 or TRBV12-4 and TRBJ1-2; perhaps TRBD1 as D (6 bases). The CDR3 sequence is 13 residues long. The germline V and J ends were trimmed by 6 bases and 4 bases, with 12 bases remaining between them. In DNA, the CDR3 is TGTGCCAGCAGCCGCGACAGGACCTATGGCTACACCTTC. It yields the protein CASSRDRTYGYTF.

The rearrangement joins TRBV2 to TRBJ2-7, with 9 bases identical to TRBD2. The CDR3 spans 12 residues. J was trimmed by 3 bases and V by 6 bases; bases with no gene match: 0. Germline V gene data show CDR1 as SNHLY and CDR2 as FYNNEI. CDR3 amino acids: CASRREGYEQYF. CDR3 sequence (DNA): TGTGCCAGCAGGCGGGAGGGCTACGAGCAGTACTTC.

A single count supports this clone. The gene calls are TRBV28 and TRBJ2-4; 14 bases match TRBD2. Per the germline V gene, CDR1 is MDHEN and CDR2 is SYDVKM. J lost 11 bases, V lost 5 bases, and 8 bases had no gene match. The CDR3 is 15 residues long. The DNA of the CDR3 is TGTGCCAGCAGTCCTCCGGGACTAGCGGGAGAGCTTCAGTACTTC. It codes for CASSPPGLAGELQYF.

The chain uses TRBV19 and TRBJ2-3; D remains unclear. Germline assignment: CDR1 LNHDA and CDR2 SQIVND (reference sequence). Trimming removed 5 bases from V and 1 base from J, with 10 bases in between. The length of the CDR3 is 14 residues. CDR3 sequence: CASSPSGRTDTQYF. For the CDR3, the DNA is TGTGCCAGTAGTCCATCTGGGCGCACAGATACGCAGTATTTT.

This chain connects TRBV18 to TRBJ2-1; D unclear. Germline loops: CDR1 KGHSH, CDR2 LQKENI. Trimming left V 2 bases short and J 2 bases short, with 10 bases between. This CDR3 contains 15 residues. CDR3 nucleotide sequence: TGTGCCAGCTCACCAGGTAGCACCACCTACAATGAGCAGTTCTTC. This gives the protein CASSPGSTTYNEQFF.

The chain couples TRBV28 to TRBJ1-2; D unresolved. CDR1 MDHEN and CDR2 SYDVKM come from the germline V gene. The germline V and J ends were trimmed by 4 bases and 5 bases, with 14 bases remaining between them. This CDR3 is 14 amino acids long. The CDR3 loop is CASSYSGFGYGYTF. The CDR3 DNA is TGTGCCAGCAGTTATTCGGGGTTCGGGTATGGCTACACCTTC.

This chain connects TRBV30 to TRBJ2-3; D gene ambiguous. CDR1 is GTSNPN, CDR2 SVGIG, per germline (reference sequence). Between the trimmed V and J ends, which lost 0 bases and 0 bases, there was a span of 10 bases. This CDR3 is built from 15 residues. CDR3 coding DNA: TGTGCCTGGAGTGTACTGAACCCCAGCACAGATACGCAGTATTTT. It is translated as CAWSVLNPSTDTQYF.

The rearrangement uses TRBV19 and TRBJ2-5; 7 nucleotides line up with TRBD1. Germline V gives CDR1 LNHDA, CDR2 SQIVND (reference sequence). The CDR3 has 15 residues. With 3 bases clipped from V and 2 bases from J, the junction kept 6 bases outside the gene matches. This chain's CDR3 is CASSIARGLQETQYF. The DNA for the CDR3 is TGTGCCAGTAGTATCGCCAGGGGGTTACAAGAGACCCAGTACTTC.

The J gene is TRBJ2-7, the V gene TRBV27, with 14 nucleotides matching TRBD2. Germline assignment: CDR1 MNHEY and CDR2 SMNVEV (reference sequence). The CDR3 extends over 17 amino acids. V shed 5 bases, J shed 6 bases, and the junction held 12 bases outside the gene matches. In nucleotides, the CDR3 is TGTGCCAGCAGTGCAACCGGGACTAGCGGGAGTCGGGCCGAGCAGTACTTC. Translation gives CASSATGTSGSRAEQYF.

The chain links TRBV29-1 to TRBJ1-2; a possible D gene is TRBD1 (5 bases). Germline V lookup: CDR1 SQVTM, CDR2 ANQGSEA. CDR3 length: 11 residues. Between the trimmed V and J ends, which lost 1 base and 13 bases, there was a span of 13 bases. The CDR3 DNA is TGCAGCGTTGAAGGGGGCCAGGGAGGCACCTTC. It codes for CSVEGGQGGTF.

The chain joins TRBV15 to TRBJ1-4; D call uncertain. This CDR3 has 15 amino acids. V dropped 5 bases and J dropped 0 bases, with 10 bases sitting between them. Germline CDR1 LNHNV, CDR2 YYDKDF (reference sequence). The CDR3 DNA reads TGTGCCACCAGCGTTGGACTTTCAACTAATGAAAAACTGTTTTTT. It translates to CATSVGLSTNEKLFF. The complete variable domain, with remaining parts taken from reference TRBV15 and TRBJ1-4, reads DAMVIQNPRYQVTQFGKPVTLSCSQTLNHNVMYWYQQKSSQAPKLLFHYYDKDFNNEADTPDNFQSRRPNTSFCFLDIRSPGLGDTAMYLCATSVGLSTNEKLFFGSGTQLSVL.

The V and J genes are TRBV5-1 and TRBJ1-1; 8 nucleotides agree with TRBD1. This CDR3 has 14 residues. Looked up from germline, CDR1 is SGHRS and CDR2 is YFSETQ. V lost 4 bases to trimming and J lost 1 base; unmatched junction nucleotides: 3. CDR3 in amino acids: CASSPGQGNTEAFF. DNA of the CDR3: TGCGCCAGCAGCCCCGGACAGGGGAACACTGAAGCTTTCTTT.

This chain connects TRBV5-1 to TRBJ2-2; 9 nucleotides agree with TRBD2. From germline, CDR1 is SGHRS and CDR2 YFSETQ. Trimming at V came to 4 bases and at J to 1 base, leaving 11 bases not matched to a gene. This CDR3 is built from 18 residues. Here the CDR3 DNA reads TGCGCCAGCAGCCTGGGACTAGCCCCAACGGGGAACACCGGGGAGCTGTTTTTT. Translating it yields CASSLGLAPTGNTGELFF.

This chain uses TRBV6-5 with TRBJ1-1, with unresolved D. Germline lookup yields CDR1 MNHEY and CDR2 SVGAGI. The CDR3 loop spans 14 amino acids. The germline V and J ends were trimmed by 0 bases and 5 bases, with 10 bases remaining between them. The CDR3 DNA is TGTGCCAGCAGTTACTCGTTGTTAGAGACTGAAGCTTTCTTT. It specifies CASSYSLLETEAFF.

The CDR3 region is CASSPAGNEQFF. The CDR3 coding sequence is TGTGCCAGCAGCCCCGCGGGGAATGAGCAGTTCTTC. The genes are TRBV11-3 and TRBJ2-1; tentative D call: TRBD2 (6 bases). The CDR3 extends over 12 amino acids. Germline assignment: CDR1 SGHNT and CDR2 YENEEA. Trimming left V 5 bases short and J 7 bases short, with 9 bases between.

The chain has TRBV10-3 and TRBJ1-1; TRBD1 agrees at 9 bases. Germline assignment: CDR1 ENHRY and CDR2 SYGVKD. J gave up 6 bases and V 2 bases, and 7 bases lay outside the gene matches. The CDR3 contains 15 residues. CDR3 in DNA: TGTGCCATCAGTGAGACAGGGGGCGTGGGCTCTGAAGCTTTCTTT. Its translation: CAISETGGVGSEAFF.

This clone showed up many times. The chain is built from TRBV3-1 (or the pseudogene TRBV3-2) and TRBJ2-7; the match to TRBD2 covers 9 bases. The ends lost 2 bases at V and 12 bases at J; junction bases unmatched: 8. This CDR3 has 13 amino acids. Germline V CDR1 and CDR2: LGHDT, YNNKEL (reference sequence). The CDR3 DNA is TGTGCCAGCAGCCAATTAGCGGCGGGAGGGAGGTACTTC. Its translation: CASSQLAAGGRYF.

The genes are TRBV24-1 and TRBJ2-1; a weak D match, TRBD1 (5 bases). V was cut by 5 bases and J by 6 bases, with 10 bases left in between. This CDR3 has 13 residues. Germline V lookup: CDR1 KGHDR, CDR2 SFDVKD. CDR3 sequence reads: CATSGWGFNEQFF. The CDR3 DNA is TGTGCCACCAGTGGGTGGGGCTTCAATGAGCAGTTCTTC.

This chain connects TRBV28 to TRBJ1-4; D gene unclear. V was cut by 6 bases and J by 7 bases, with 9 bases left in between. The CDR3 is made up of 12 amino acids. Looked up from germline, CDR1 is MDHEN and CDR2 is SYDVKM. CDR3 sequence reads: CASSSYGEKLFF. CDR3 bases: TGTGCCAGCAGCTCGTACGGTGAAAAACTGTTTTTT.

The chain combines TRBV5-4 with TRBJ1-3; D gene ambiguous. In germline, CDR1 is SGHNT, CDR2 YYREEE (reference sequence). Trimming shortened V by 4 bases and J by 0 bases, and 11 bases separated the two germline ends. This CDR3 has 15 residues. The CDR3 DNA follows: TGTGCCAGCAGCGTGGACCTCTACTCTGGAAACACCATATATTTT. Residues: CASSVDLYSGNTIYF.

This clone was found once. This CDR3 reads CASSDRGNTIYF. CDR3 nucleotides: TGTGCCAGCAGTGATCGGGGAAACACCATATATTTT. The chain joins TRBV25-1 to TRBJ1-3, with no clear D. The CDR3 has 12 residues. The V end was cut by 3 bases, the J end by 4 bases, with 4 bases between. The germline CDR1 and CDR2 sequences are MGHDK and SYGVNS.

The chain links TRBV5-5 to TRBJ1-1; TRBD1 agrees at 10 bases. V trimming: 1 base; J trimming: 5 bases; junction bases outside the gene matches: 5. CDR1 is SGHKS and CDR2 is YYEKEE in the germline V gene (reference sequence). The CDR3 loop spans 15 amino acids. CDR3 in DNA: TGTGCCAGCAGCTTGCGGGACAGGGGTAGGACTGAAGCTTTCTTT. Translated, it gives CASSLRDRGRTEAFF.

The chain couples TRBV28 to TRBJ2-4; a possible D gene is TRBD1 (6 bases). Germline V gene lookup returns CDR1 MDHEN and CDR2 SYDVKM. With 2 bases removed from V and 2 bases from J, the gap between germline ends came to 7 bases. This CDR3 has 14 residues. The CDR3 is CASSLRGTKNIQYF. CDR3 DNA sequence: TGTGCCAGCAGTTTAAGGGGGACCAAAAACATTCAGTACTTC.

This sequence joins TRBV3-1 (or the pseudogene TRBV3-2) and TRBJ1-5; D gene unclear. The CDR3 has 17 residues. V lost 5 bases and J 5 bases, leaving 22 bases between the germline ends. CDR1 is LGHDT, CDR2 YNNKEL, per germline (reference sequence). The CDR3 here is CASSSFFPIWHHQPQHF. In nucleotides, the CDR3 is TGTGCCAGCAGCTCCTTTTTTCCCATTTGGCATCATCAGCCCCAGCATTTT.

This clone came up many times. The rearrangement links TRBV5-4 to TRBJ1-2; possibly TRBD1 for D (6 bases). The germline V and J ends were trimmed by 4 bases and 3 bases, with 13 bases remaining between them. Germline V gene data show CDR1 as SGHNT and CDR2 as YYREEE (reference sequence). The CDR3 consists of 14 residues. The CDR3 region has the DNA TGTGCCAGCAGCACCGGACAGCAACACTATGGCTACACCTTC. It translates to CASSTGQQHYGYTF.

V gene TRBV18 combines with J gene TRBJ1-4; a weak D match, TRBD1 (6 bases). The CDR3 extends over 14 amino acids. Trimming shortened V by 6 bases and J by 5 bases, and 13 bases separated the two germline ends. The V gene's germline CDR1 is KGHSH and CDR2 LQKENI. Here the CDR3 reads CASSPRDKNEKLFF. For the CDR3, the DNA is TGTGCCAGCTCGCCCCGGGACAAGAATGAAAAACTGTTTTTT.